This T cell receptor (beta chain) is drawn from a study of blood T cell repertoires in COVID-19. In the study overall: The origin of the acute and convalescent COVID-19 samples was the United States, Italy and Spain. Sample material is recorded as cDNA or gDNA derived from T cells, B-cell-depleted T cells, or PBMCs.

V gave up 3 bases and J gave up 0 bases, with 12 bases separating them. Germline values: CDR1 SQVTM, CDR2 ANQGSEA. This CDR3 comprises 15 residues. In the source study's methods: Amplified reference gene primers provided the basis for estimating nucleated cell counts. TCRdb's copy holds only in-frame clones and misses some; the assay was immunoSEQ multiplex PCR. V, J and clone size were drawn from that table, and D and trimming were deduced from the DNA. The repertoire consists of 40,000 to 55,000 clones, with 89% occurring once and the leading ten covering under 35%. The material sequenced was peripheral blood. The receptor comes from a woman of 80 years or more with acute or convalescent COVID-19. The chain has TRBV29-1 and TRBJ2-1; weak D call: TRBD2 (5 bases). CDR3 nucleotide sequence: TGCAGCGTTGACGGGGTCCTCAGCTCCTACAATGAGCAGTTCTTC. Encoded protein: CSVDGVLSSYNEQFF.